This T cell receptor (beta chain) is from a study of neurological immune-mediated disorders. It was by 5'RACE with 10-nucleotide random UMIs that the cDNA was made. From 15-18 subjects, every sequencing run obtained over 180 million TCR-beta sequences. TCRdb processed the 5' RACE reads anew with MiXCR; each CDR3 protein has one entry. This sample carries some 66,000 distinct CDR3 sequences, 4.1% of them seen once, and the ten largest clones take around 2.6%. Study conclusions and caveats: Patients with HTLV-1-associated myelopathy had the highest level of TCR clonal expansion, whereas patients with multiple sclerosis had the lowest level, falling beneath the level found in healthy controls. No CDR3 amino acid sequences recurred among expanded clones across subjects, suggesting private repertoires in all groups.

In this sample, this clonotype turned up many times. What it recognizes is unknown. The material sequenced was PBMCs. The receptor comes from a man in his fifties or sixties with multiple sclerosis.

The CDR3 is CSAREGTQTQPQHF. The CDR3 bases are TGCAGTGCTAGAGAGGGGACGCAGACGCAGCCCCAGCATTTT. This sequence joins TRBV20-1 and TRBJ1-5; a possible D gene is TRBD1 (5 bases). The ends were cut back, 0 bases at V and 7 bases at J, with 13 bases in the middle. Germline CDR1 reads DFQATT; CDR2 reads SNEGSKA (reference sequence). There are 14 residues in the CDR3.